What follows is one T cell receptor (beta chain) and its context. Its antigen is undetermined. This specimen belongs to a study of identical twins. General study findings and limits: The study found that models underestimated out-of-frame TCR alpha sharing in monozygotic twins. Insertions were reduced in abundant cord blood beta clonotypes but not in memory repertoires.

CDR1 ENHRY and CDR2 SYGVKD come from the germline V gene. V was pared by 7 bases and J by 6 bases, with 17 bases between. The CDR3 has 14 residues. Template switching supplied a universal primer site; unique molecular identifiers were carried on the cDNA. Each CDR3 protein gets one entry after TCRdb re-called the 5' RACE reads with MiXCR. Of about 530,000 distinct CDR3 sequences listed, 20% to 25% were seen once; the top ten hold more than 0.4%. Only healthy Caucasians were included as donors. The data also belong to a second study, concerning yellow fever vaccine responses in identical twins.

The chain combines TRBV10-3 with TRBJ2-3; tentatively, D is TRBD2 (5 bases). This clonotype originated in a woman younger than 30 in good health. The sample comprised CD4+ T cells sorted from blood. The chain's CDR3 is CAINMEDLGDTQYF. In DNA, the CDR3 is TGTGCCATCAACATGGAGGACCTGGGGGATACGCAGTATTTT.